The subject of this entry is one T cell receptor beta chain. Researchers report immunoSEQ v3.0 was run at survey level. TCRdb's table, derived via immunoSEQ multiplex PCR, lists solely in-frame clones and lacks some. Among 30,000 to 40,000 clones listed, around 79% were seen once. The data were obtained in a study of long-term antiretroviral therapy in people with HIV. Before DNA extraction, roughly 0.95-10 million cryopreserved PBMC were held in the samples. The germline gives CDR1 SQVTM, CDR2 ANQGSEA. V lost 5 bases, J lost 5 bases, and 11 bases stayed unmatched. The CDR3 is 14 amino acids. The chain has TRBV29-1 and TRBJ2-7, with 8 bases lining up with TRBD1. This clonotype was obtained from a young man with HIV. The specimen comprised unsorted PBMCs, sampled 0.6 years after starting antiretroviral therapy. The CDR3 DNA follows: TGCAGCGTTTCCCGACAGGGGATCACAGACGAGCAGTACTTC. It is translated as CSVSRQGITDEQYF.